This TCR beta chain derives from a study of blood T cell repertoires in COVID-19. Study background: Samples of COVID-19 (acute and convalescent) were obtained from the United States, Italy and Spain. The analysed material was cDNA or gDNA that came from T cells, B-cell-depleted T cells, or PBMCs.

CDR1 and CDR2 from the germline V gene are MNHEY and SVGAGI. The CDR3 is 16 residues long. Losses at the gene ends were 2 bases for V and 3 bases for J; bases not matched to a gene: 2. Original handling: Amplification with reference gene primers provided the estimates of nucleated cell counts. The repertoire was sequenced with immunoSEQ multiplex PCR; TCRdb's copy has only in-frame clones and lacks some. D and trimming were read from the DNA, whereas the V and J calls and clone size are those reported in that table. The sample has roughly 250,000 clones; roughly 86% are singletons. The genes are TRBV6-5 and TRBJ1-6; the match to TRBD1 covers 9 bases. The sequencing input was peripheral blood. This TCR was recovered from a man between 45 and 60 years old with acute or convalescent COVID-19. This CDR3 reads CASSYGTGFYNSPLHF. DNA of the CDR3: TGTGCCAGCAGTTACGGGACAGGGTTCTATAATTCACCCCTCCACTTT.